This TCR beta chain appears in the sequencing data of a study of blood T cell repertoires in COVID-19. The CDR3 consists of 12 residues. CDR1 and CDR2 (germline): MNHEY, SVGAGI. Using immunoSEQ multiplex PCR, the repertoire was profiled, and TCRdb retains in-frame clones only, with some absent. The repertoire holds about 71,000 clones, with 90% as singletons. The TCR sequence derives from a woman under 30 with acute or convalescent COVID-19. Sequencing input: peripheral blood. This chain uses TRBV6-5 with TRBJ1-1; D ambiguous. The CDR3 sequence: CAASRGNTEAFF. The CDR3 nucleotides read TGTGCGGCTTCACGGGGAAACACTGAAGCTTTCTTT.